Below are 21 T cell receptor beta chains sequenced from a single sample in a study of blood T cell repertoires in COVID-19. Only in-frame clones appear in the TCRdb table, and some are missing; sequencing was by immunoSEQ multiplex PCR. Of 46,000 or so clones in the sample, roughly 90% are singletons; the top ten hold under 20%. Sequencing was carried out using peripheral blood. Source of these receptors: a man between 65 and 85 years old with active COVID-19.

This clone was counted a few times. The rearrangement uses TRBV19 and TRBJ2-7; 8 bases line up with TRBD1. Trimming at V came to 7 bases and at J to 1 base, leaving 9 bases not matched to a gene. There are 15 residues in the CDR3. Germline V gene sequence: CDR1 LNHDA, CDR2 SQIVND (reference sequence). Written as DNA, the CDR3 is TGTGCCAGTAAAGAGGGGACAGGTGCTTCCTACGAGCAGTACTTC. It codes for CASKEGTGASYEQYF. The complete variable domain, with remaining parts taken from reference TRBV19 and TRBJ2-7, reads DGGITQSPKYLFRKEGQNVTLSCEQNLNHDAMYWYRQDPGQGLRLIYYSQIVNDFQKGDIAEGYSVSREKKESFPLTVTSAQKNPTAFYLCASKEGTGASYEQYFGPGTRLTVT.

The chain has TRBV2 and TRBJ2-5; 7 bases agree with TRBD2. Germline loops: CDR1 SNHLY, CDR2 FYNNEI. Trimming removed 6 bases from V and 0 bases from J; junction bases left unmatched: 4. The CDR3 has 14 residues. CDR3 sequence reads: CASRAGTNQETQYF. The CDR3 DNA reads as TGTGCCAGCAGGGCCGGGACTAACCAAGAGACCCAGTACTTC.

V is TRBV3-1 (or the pseudogene TRBV3-2) and J is TRBJ2-5; TRBD1 matches at 9 bases. With 5 bases clipped from V and 4 bases from J, the junction kept 8 bases outside the gene matches. The CDR3 sequence is 15 residues long. Germline lookup yields CDR1 LGHDT and CDR2 YNNKEL (reference sequence). The CDR3: CASSAGTGLRETQYF. CDR3 coding DNA: TGTGCCAGCAGCGCCGGGACAGGGCTTCGAGAGACCCAGTACTTC.

The chain links TRBV28 to TRBJ1-4; D is unclear. Germline lookup yields CDR1 MDHEN and CDR2 SYDVKM. There are 13 residues in the CDR3. V dropped 2 bases and J dropped 6 bases, with 7 bases sitting between them. CDR3 in amino acids: CASSLPPYEKLFF. The CDR3 nucleotides are TGTGCCAGCAGTTTACCTCCGTATGAAAAACTGTTTTTT.

V usage is TRBV5-1 and J usage is TRBJ2-7, with D possibly being TRBD1 (6 bases). Deletions cut 4 bases from V and 3 bases from J, with 23 bases between. The V gene's germline CDR1 is SGHRS and CDR2 YFSETQ. This CDR3 has 17 residues. The CDR3 sequence: CASSIASDRGNYYEQYF. As DNA, the CDR3 is TGCGCCAGCAGCATAGCCTCGGACAGAGGAAATTACTACGAGCAGTACTTC.

This clone appeared a few times. V usage is TRBV12-3 or TRBV12-4 and J usage is TRBJ1-1, with D possibly being TRBD1 (5 bases). This CDR3 contains 13 residues. Trimming left V 1 base short and J 9 bases short, with 12 bases between. CDR3 loop: CASSLDSPGKAFF. In DNA, the CDR3 is TGTGCCAGCAGTTTAGATTCGCCAGGGAAAGCTTTCTTT.

V is TRBV5-6 and J is TRBJ2-7; 10 nucleotides match TRBD2. Trimming at V came to 0 bases and at J to 2 bases, leaving 8 bases not matched to a gene. The CDR3 is 17 residues long. Germline V gene data show CDR1 as SGHDT and CDR2 as YYEEEE. In nucleotides, the CDR3 is TGTGCCAGCAGCTTGGTAGTGGGGACTAGCGACCCCTACGAGCAGTACTTC. Protein: CASSLVVGTSDPYEQYF. Filled out from reference TRBV5-6 and TRBJ2-7, the complete variable domain reads DAGVTQSPTHLIKTRGQQVTLRCSPKSGHDTVSWYQQALGQGPQFIFQYYEEEERQRGNFPDRFSGHQFPNYSSELNVNALLLGDSALYLCASSLVVGTSDPYEQYFGPGTRLTVT.

This rearrangement joins TRBV7-2 to TRBJ1-3; D perhaps matches TRBD1 (6 bases). This CDR3 has 16 amino acids. CDR1 is SGHTA, CDR2 FQGNSA, per germline. With 3 bases removed from V and 4 bases from J, the gap between germline ends came to 16 bases. CDR3 nucleotides: TGTGCCAGCAGCTTCCCACAGGGTAATTCGGGAAACACCATATATTTT. As protein: CASSFPQGNSGNTIYF.

The chain carries TRBV24-1 and TRBJ2-5, with TRBD2 as a possible D gene (5 bases). The CDR3 length is 13 residues. Trimming cost V 3 bases and J 6 bases, with 10 bases left between them. CDR1 and CDR2 from the germline V gene are KGHDR and SFDVKD. The CDR3 region has the DNA TGTGCCACCAGTGATACTAGTTGGCAGACCCAGTACTTC. Its protein product is CATSDTSWQTQYF.

V gene TRBV6-5 combines with J gene TRBJ2-2, with unresolved D. Deletions cut 0 bases from V and 4 bases from J, with 12 bases between. Germline values: CDR1 MNHEY, CDR2 SVGAGI. CDR3 length: 16 residues. CDR3 sequence reads: CASSYSTGSGTGELFF. The CDR3 DNA reads as TGTGCCAGCAGTTACTCGACCGGGTCGGGCACCGGGGAGCTGTTTTTT.

The chain employs TRBV16 and TRBJ2-7; 8 nucleotides agree with TRBD1. The CDR3 is 14 residues long. Germline CDR1 reads KGHSY; CDR2 reads FQNENV. The junction had 2 bases not matched to a gene; V was cut back by 2 bases and J by 2 bases. CDR3 sequence: CASSQTTGAYEQYF. Written as DNA, the CDR3 is TGTGCCAGCAGCCAAACGACAGGGGCCTACGAGCAGTACTTC.

The rearrangement links TRBV6-2 or TRBV6-3 to TRBJ2-2; D gene uncertain. Per the germline V gene, CDR1 is MNHEY and CDR2 is SVGEGT. With 6 bases removed from V and 3 bases from J, the gap between germline ends came to 14 bases. The CDR3 runs to 15 residues. This chain's CDR3 is CASSGFEAYTGELFF. The CDR3 DNA reads as TGTGCCAGCAGCGGATTCGAGGCTTACACCGGGGAGCTGTTTTTT.

This rearrangement joins TRBV18 to TRBJ2-1; D is unclear. Germline V gene sequence: CDR1 KGHSH, CDR2 LQKENI. This CDR3 contains 13 residues. The V end was cut by 3 bases, the J end by 9 bases, with 12 bases between. CDR3 sequence: CASSPPGFGEQFF. For the CDR3, the DNA is TGTGCCAGCTCACCGCCAGGTTTTGGTGAGCAGTTCTTC.

The V and J genes are TRBV10-3 and TRBJ2-7; 7 bases align to TRBD1. Unmatched junction bases numbered 7, after V lost 3 bases and J lost 2 bases. CDR3 length: 15 residues. From germline, CDR1 is ENHRY and CDR2 SYGVKD. The CDR3 region is CAISDDTGTAYEQYF. The CDR3, as DNA: TGTGCCATCAGTGACGACACCGGGACAGCCTACGAGCAGTACTTC.

The chain combines TRBV4-2 with TRBJ1-2; D call uncertain. Germline values: CDR1 LGHNA, CDR2 YNFKEQ. The germline V and J ends were trimmed by 1 base and 2 bases, with 11 bases remaining between them. The length of the CDR3 is 15 residues. CDR3 DNA sequence: TGTGCCAGCAGCCAAGGGAGTCACGCCAACTATGGCTACACCTTC. The encoded protein is CASSQGSHANYGYTF.

The chain recombines TRBV5-3 with TRBJ2-1, with TRBD1 matching 9 bases. TRBV5-3 is an ORF for which the function is uncertain. The V gene end was trimmed by 3 bases and the J gene end by 4 bases; junction bases not matched to a gene: 5. The CDR3 contains 15 residues. The CDR3 DNA follows: TGTGCCAGAAGCTGCCCGGGACAGGGATACAATGAGCAGTTCTTC. It encodes CARSCPGQGYNEQFF.

This clone was seen a handful of times. CDR3 residues: CASSFSRTEQYF. In nucleotides, the CDR3 is TGTGCCAGCAGCTTCTCGCGAACGGAGCAGTACTTC. The chain recombines TRBV7-2 with TRBJ2-7; D gene ambiguous. The V end lost 3 bases, the J end lost 7 bases, and 10 bases lay between the germline ends. The CDR3 loop spans 12 amino acids. The germline CDR1 and CDR2 sequences are SGHTA and FQGNSA.

V is TRBV29-1 and J is TRBJ1-1; 12 bases align to TRBD1. The junction had 10 bases not matched to a gene; V was cut back by 4 bases and J by 10 bases. This CDR3 spans 14 amino acids. Per the germline V gene, CDR1 is SQVTM and CDR2 is ANQGSEA. CDR3 protein: CSVVILGQGAGAFF. The CDR3 nucleotides are TGCAGCGTTGTCATACTGGGACAGGGGGCGGGAGCTTTCTTT.

The V call is TRBV28, the J call TRBJ2-7, with a weak D call TRBD2 (6 bases). The CDR3 has 14 residues. Between the trimmed V and J ends, which lost 8 bases and 4 bases, there was a span of 18 bases. CDR1 MDHEN and CDR2 SYDVKM come from the germline V gene. Written as DNA, the CDR3 is TGTGCCAGCTCCCGAGGCGGGGCGGGGTACGAGCAGTACTTC. Residues: CASSRGGAGYEQYF.

The CDR3 protein is CASSLAWGTGLSEQYF. CDR3 nucleotides: TGTGCCAGCAGCTTAGCCTGGGGGACAGGCCTTTCCGAGCAGTACTTC. The rearrangement joins TRBV7-9 to TRBJ2-7; TRBD1 aligns across 8 bases. Germline trimming cut 0 bases from V and 6 bases from J; bases unmatched to any gene: 10. The CDR3 covers 16 residues. Germline V gene lookup returns CDR1 SEHNR and CDR2 FQNEAQ (reference sequence).

The chain carries TRBV7-9 and TRBJ1-4; no definite D call. The CDR3 consists of 14 residues. The V and J ends lost 5 bases and 2 bases respectively, with 9 bases between them. Per germline, CDR1 SEHNR and CDR2 FQNEAQ (reference sequence). CDR3 sequence reads: CASSAGSTNEKLFF. The DNA for the CDR3 is TGTGCCAGCAGCGCCGGGTCCACTAATGAAAAACTGTTTTTT.